This T cell receptor beta chain appears in the sequencing data of a study of CD8+CD57+ T cells in acquired aplastic anemia. Overall study context: The DNA of sorted CD4+ and CD8+ cells averaged approximately 2.9 ug. For CD4+ cells, healthy donors had an average of approximately 9.8 million reads. General observations from the study: Patients and controls shared 25 to 30 CD8+ CDR3 sequences, which appeared highly expressed in patients and within their immunodominant clones.

CDR3 and TCR beta VDJ profiling relied on genomic DNA as the template. One entry per CDR3 protein, called by TCRdb with MiXCR from the reads. Counted here are about 210,000 distinct CDR3 sequences, roughly 57% occurring once; the ten biggest clones make up 25% to 35%. The CDR3 covers 12 residues. Germline CDR1 DFQATT, CDR2 SNEGSKA (reference sequence). Trimming left V 0 bases short and J 3 bases short, with 5 bases between. On this clonotype itself: The target antigen is unknown.

The sequenced sample was sorted CD4+, CD8+, or CD8+CD57+ T cells (not recorded which) from PBMCs. The V call is TRBV20-1, the J call TRBJ1-1; D is unresolved. This sequence was found in a human donor in good health. In nucleotides, the CDR3 is TGCAGTGCTAGAGATGACGACACTGAAGCTTTCTTT. It codes for CSARDDDTEAFF.